One T cell receptor (beta chain) is described in this entry. Trimming removed 7 bases at V and 4 bases at J, with 10 bases between. The CDR3 runs 12 residues. Germline CDR1 is SEHNR and CDR2 is FQNEAQ (reference sequence). Sequencing used immunoSEQ multiplex PCR; TCRdb keeps in-frame clones, though not all of them. The sample consists of some 25,000 clones, approximately 79% of them appearing once. The data belong to a study of OX40 agonist ivuxolimab in advanced cancers. Turning to the study itself: Patients' therapy was ivuxolimab, an antibody that acts as an agonist of OX40 (CD134).

The sequence came from an adult with an advanced solid tumor such as melanoma, head and neck, liver or kidney cancer. The sample here was CD4+ or CD8+ T cells sorted from blood, taken in a trial of the OX40 agonist ivuxolimab. This rearrangement joins TRBV7-9 to TRBJ2-5; the D gene is possibly TRBD2 (6 bases). The CDR3 sequence: CASMGGGETQYF. CDR3 sequence (DNA): TGTGCCAGCATGGGGGGAGGAGAGACCCAGTACTTC.